Shown below are 9 T cell receptor beta chains from a single sample sequenced in a study of blood T cell repertoires in COVID-19. The method was immunoSEQ multiplex PCR; TCRdb's version includes in-frame clones alone and lacks a portion of them. The data hold over 200,000 clones, with 87% observed a single time. Input material: peripheral blood. These TCRs come from a man in his forties or fifties with active or convalescent COVID-19.

This chain links TRBV5-1 with TRBJ2-6; no reliable D call. The CDR3 is made up of 15 amino acids. Trimming left V 7 bases short and J 3 bases short, with 14 bases between. Germline-derived CDR1 and CDR2 are SGHRS and YFSETQ. The CDR3 DNA is TGCGCCAGCCGGAACGGAGTGTATGGGGCCAACGTCCTGACTTTC. This sequence encodes CASRNGVYGANVLTF.

The J gene is TRBJ2-3, the V gene TRBV19; 9 bases are shared with TRBD1. Germline V CDR1 and CDR2: LNHDA, SQIVND (reference sequence). J lost 4 bases, V lost 4 bases, and 6 bases had no gene match. The CDR3 sequence is 15 residues long. The CDR3 reads CASSTRQGEADTQYF. The CDR3 DNA is TGTGCCAGTAGTACCCGACAGGGGGAGGCAGATACGCAGTATTTT.

This rearrangement joins TRBV19 to TRBJ2-3; a possible D gene is TRBD2 (6 bases). Germline CDR1 and CDR2: LNHDA and SQIVND (reference sequence). The CDR3 is 14 residues long. The V end lost 6 bases, the J end lost 5 bases, and 15 bases lay between the germline ends. The CDR3 DNA reads as TGTGCCAGTAGCGGGAGCGTCTTCTTAGATACGCAGTATTTT. Translating it yields CASSGSVFLDTQYF.

The chain recombines TRBV6-6 with TRBJ1-1; no clear D gene. Trimming removed 5 bases at V and 5 bases at J, with 6 bases between. Germline lookup yields CDR1 MNHNY and CDR2 SVGAGI (reference sequence). The CDR3 loop spans 11 amino acids. The chain's CDR3 is CASSPGTEAFF. CDR3 nucleotides: TGTGCCAGCAGTCCCGGGACTGAAGCTTTCTTT.

To note about this clone: A junction end diverges from the germline sequence, so it may reflect a read error. The gene calls are TRBV5-1 and TRBJ2-5; 11 bases map to TRBD1. Per the germline V gene, CDR1 is SGHRS and CDR2 is YFSETQ. There are 15 residues in the CDR3. The CDR3 is CASSLDRGQQETQYF. CDR3 sequence (DNA): TGCGCCAGCAGTTTGGACAGGGGGCAACAAGAGACCCAGTACTTC.

This chain connects TRBV24-1 to TRBJ2-1, with TRBD2 identical over 11 bases. The CDR3 runs to 15 residues. In germline, CDR1 is KGHDR, CDR2 SFDVKD. V was clipped by 4 bases and J by 7 bases; unmatched bases: 5. The CDR3 protein is CATSDTSGRINEQFF. The CDR3 nucleotides are TGTGCCACCAGTGACACTAGCGGGAGAATAAATGAGCAGTTCTTC.

The rearrangement joins TRBV28 to TRBJ1-5; TRBD1 is a possible D gene (5 bases). CDR1 and CDR2 (germline): MDHEN, SYDVKM. There are 17 residues in the CDR3. Between the trimmed V and J ends, which lost 2 bases and 3 bases, there was a span of 17 bases. The CDR3 region is CASSLPREGVYNQPQHF. The CDR3 coding sequence is TGTGCCAGCAGTTTACCCAGGGAGGGAGTATACAATCAGCCCCAGCATTTT.

This rearrangement joins TRBV24-1 to TRBJ1-2, with TRBD1 identical over 9 bases. V lost 4 bases to trimming and J lost 8 bases; unmatched junction nucleotides: 7. This CDR3 spans 14 amino acids. Germline V gene lookup returns CDR1 KGHDR and CDR2 SFDVKD. The CDR3 protein is CATSDSGTGFGYTF. Here the CDR3 DNA reads TGTGCCACCAGTGACTCCGGGACAGGGTTCGGCTACACCTTC.

V gene TRBV2 combines with J gene TRBJ1-2; D unresolved. The CDR3 is made up of 11 amino acids. V was pared by 7 bases and J by 3 bases, with 6 bases between. Germline lookup yields CDR1 SNHLY and CDR2 FYNNEI. CDR3 DNA sequence: TGTGCCAGCAAGCCGGACTATGGCTACACCTTC. This translates into CASKPDYGYTF.